This T cell receptor beta chain was sequenced in a study of shared T cell receptors in the human thymus. Per germline, CDR1 MNHNS and CDR2 SASEGT. CDR3 length: 13 residues. V lost 6 bases and J lost 5, with 11 bases in between. This clone came up once. Assay used: immunoSEQ multiplex PCR; TCRdb lists only in-frame clones, some missing. In the table there are some 660,000 clones, about 87% of which are singletons. These same data were also listed under a study on human thymus T cells. As that study records: Corrective cardiac surgery supplied the resected thymus tissue. Thymic and blood repertoires appeared to carry a bias in their V and J gene usage. Related studies found that unrelated individuals share highly overlapping thymic repertoires.

The sample taken for sequencing was thymocytes. The sequence was collected from a boy under two years old with a congenital heart defect. This rearrangement joins TRBV6-1 to TRBJ2-1; D not certain. CDR3: CASSIGGHNEQFF. For the CDR3, the DNA is TGTGCCAGCAGCATCGGTGGTCACAATGAGCAGTTCTTC.